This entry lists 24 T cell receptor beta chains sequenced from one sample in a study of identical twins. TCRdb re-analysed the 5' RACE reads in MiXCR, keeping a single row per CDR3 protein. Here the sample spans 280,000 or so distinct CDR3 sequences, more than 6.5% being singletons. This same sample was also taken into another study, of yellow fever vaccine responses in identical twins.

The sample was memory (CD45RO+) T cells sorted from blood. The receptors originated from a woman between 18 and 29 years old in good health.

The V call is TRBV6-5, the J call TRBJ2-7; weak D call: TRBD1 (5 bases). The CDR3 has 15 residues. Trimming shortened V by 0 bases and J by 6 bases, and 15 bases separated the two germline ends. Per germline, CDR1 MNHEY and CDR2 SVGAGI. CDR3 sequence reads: CASSYSIARVGEQYF. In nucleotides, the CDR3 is TGTGCCAGCAGTTACTCGATCGCCAGGGTGGGCGAGCAGTACTTC.

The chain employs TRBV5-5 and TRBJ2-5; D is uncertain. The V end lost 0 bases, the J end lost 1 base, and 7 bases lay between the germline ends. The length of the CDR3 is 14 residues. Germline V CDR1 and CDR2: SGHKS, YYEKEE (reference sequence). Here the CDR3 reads CASSLAASQETQYF. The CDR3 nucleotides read TGTGCCAGCAGCTTGGCCGCCAGCCAAGAGACCCAGTACTTC.

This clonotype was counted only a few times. The CDR3 here is CSGYSGAVVETQYF. The CDR3 bases are TGCAGTGGGTATTCGGGAGCGGTGGTAGAGACCCAGTACTTC. The V call is TRBV20-1, the J call TRBJ2-5, with D possibly being TRBD2 (6 bases). The germline CDR1 and CDR2 sequences are DFQATT and SNEGSKA (reference sequence). CDR3 length: 14 amino acids. The ends were cut back, 7 bases at V and 4 bases at J, with 19 bases in the middle.

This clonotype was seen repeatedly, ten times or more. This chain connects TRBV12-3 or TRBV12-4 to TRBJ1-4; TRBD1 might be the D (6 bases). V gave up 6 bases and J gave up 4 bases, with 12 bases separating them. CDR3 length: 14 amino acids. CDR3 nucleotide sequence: TGTGCCAGCAGAAAGACAGGAATTAATGAAAAACTGTTTTTT. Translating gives CASRKTGINEKLFF.

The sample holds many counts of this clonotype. CDR3: CASSLSGTSTDTQYF. The CDR3 DNA sequence: TGTGCCAGCAGTTTGAGCGGGACTAGCACAGATACGCAGTATTTT. The chain employs TRBV12-3 or TRBV12-4 and TRBJ2-3; 7 bases map to TRBD2. V lost 3 bases to trimming and J lost 0 bases; unmatched junction nucleotides: 3. The CDR3 extends over 15 amino acids.

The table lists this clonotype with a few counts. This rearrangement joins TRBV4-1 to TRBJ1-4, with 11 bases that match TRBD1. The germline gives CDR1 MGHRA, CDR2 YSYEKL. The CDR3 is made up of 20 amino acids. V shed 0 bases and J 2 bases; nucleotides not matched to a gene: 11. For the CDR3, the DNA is TGCGCCAGCAGCCAAGATCCTGGACAGGGGGCTATTTCGACTAATGAAAAACTGTTTTTT. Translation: CASSQDPGQGAISTNEKLFF.

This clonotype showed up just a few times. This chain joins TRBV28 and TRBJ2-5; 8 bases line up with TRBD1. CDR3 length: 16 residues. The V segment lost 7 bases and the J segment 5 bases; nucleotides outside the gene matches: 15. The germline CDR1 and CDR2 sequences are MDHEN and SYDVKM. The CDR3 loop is CASTLFTDRVSETQYF. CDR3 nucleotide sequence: TGTGCCAGCACCCTTTTCACGGACAGGGTTAGCGAGACCCAGTACTTC.

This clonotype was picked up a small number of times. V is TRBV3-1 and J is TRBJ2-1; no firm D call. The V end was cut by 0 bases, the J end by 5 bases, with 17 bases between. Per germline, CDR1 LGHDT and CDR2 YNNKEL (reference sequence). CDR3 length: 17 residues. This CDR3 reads CASSQDRRLGSDNEQFF. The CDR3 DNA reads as TGTGCCAGCAGCCAAGATCGACGCTTAGGTTCCGACAATGAGCAGTTCTTC.

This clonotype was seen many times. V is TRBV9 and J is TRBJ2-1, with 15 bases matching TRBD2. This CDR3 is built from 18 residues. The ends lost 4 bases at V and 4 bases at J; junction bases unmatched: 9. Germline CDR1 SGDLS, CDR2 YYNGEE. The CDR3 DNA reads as TGTGCCAGCAGCCCACCGGGACTAGCGGGAGGAGTATACAATGAGCAGTTCTTC. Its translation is CASSPPGLAGGVYNEQFF.

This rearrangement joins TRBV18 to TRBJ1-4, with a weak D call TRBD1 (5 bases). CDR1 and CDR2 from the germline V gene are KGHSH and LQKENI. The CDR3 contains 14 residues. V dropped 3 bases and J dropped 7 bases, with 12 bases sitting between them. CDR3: CASSPNSGGEKLFF. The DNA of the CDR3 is TGTGCCAGCTCACCCAACTCCGGGGGTGAAAAACTGTTTTTT.

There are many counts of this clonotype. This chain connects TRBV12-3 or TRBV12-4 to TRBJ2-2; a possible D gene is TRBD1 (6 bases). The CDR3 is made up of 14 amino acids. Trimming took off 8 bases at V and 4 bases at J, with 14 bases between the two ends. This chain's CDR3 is CASRQETSTGELFF. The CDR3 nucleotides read TGTGCCAGCCGACAGGAAACAAGCACCGGGGAGCTGTTTTTT.

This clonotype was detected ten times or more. Here the CDR3 reads CASSQRQGPYEQYF. The DNA of the CDR3 is TGTGCCAGCAGCCAACGACAGGGCCCCTACGAGCAGTACTTC. The rearrangement joins TRBV7-9 to TRBJ2-7, with 7 bases lining up with TRBD1. Germline CDR1 is SEHNR and CDR2 is FQNEAQ (reference sequence). V lost 5 bases to trimming and J lost 2 bases; unmatched junction nucleotides: 6. The CDR3 consists of 14 residues.

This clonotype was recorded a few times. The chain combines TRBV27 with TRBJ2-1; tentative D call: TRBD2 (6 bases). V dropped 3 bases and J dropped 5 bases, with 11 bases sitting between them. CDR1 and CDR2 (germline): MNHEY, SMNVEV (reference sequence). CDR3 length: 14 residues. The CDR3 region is CASSFGTQNNEQFF. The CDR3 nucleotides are TGTGCCAGCAGTTTCGGGACTCAGAACAATGAGCAGTTCTTC.

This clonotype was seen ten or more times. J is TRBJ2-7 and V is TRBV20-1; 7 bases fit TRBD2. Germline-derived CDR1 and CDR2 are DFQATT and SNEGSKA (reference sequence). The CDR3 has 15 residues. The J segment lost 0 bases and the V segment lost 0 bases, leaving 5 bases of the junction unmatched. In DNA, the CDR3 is TGCAGTGCTAGAGATGAGCGGGGAAACTCCTACGAGCAGTACTTC. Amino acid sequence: CSARDERGNSYEQYF.

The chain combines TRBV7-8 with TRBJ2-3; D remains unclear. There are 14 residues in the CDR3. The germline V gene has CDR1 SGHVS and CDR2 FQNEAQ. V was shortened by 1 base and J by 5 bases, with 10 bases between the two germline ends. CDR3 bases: TGTGCCAGCAGCTTAGGCCAGCTTAAAGATACGCAGTATTTT. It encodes CASSLGQLKDTQYF.

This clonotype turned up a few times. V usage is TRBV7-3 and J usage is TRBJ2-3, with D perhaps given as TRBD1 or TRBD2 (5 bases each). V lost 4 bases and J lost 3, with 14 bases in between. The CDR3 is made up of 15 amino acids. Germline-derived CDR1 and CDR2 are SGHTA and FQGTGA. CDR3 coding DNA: TGTGCCAGCAGCTCCGACAGATCGGGGACAGATACGCAGTATTTT. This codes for CASSSDRSGTDTQYF. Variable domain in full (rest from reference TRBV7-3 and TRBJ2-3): GAGVSQTPSNKVTEKGKYVELRCDPISGHTALYWYRQSLGQGPEFLIYFQGTGAADDSGLPNDRFFAVRPEGSVSTLKIQRTERGDSAVYLCASSSDRSGTDTQYFGPGTRLTVL.

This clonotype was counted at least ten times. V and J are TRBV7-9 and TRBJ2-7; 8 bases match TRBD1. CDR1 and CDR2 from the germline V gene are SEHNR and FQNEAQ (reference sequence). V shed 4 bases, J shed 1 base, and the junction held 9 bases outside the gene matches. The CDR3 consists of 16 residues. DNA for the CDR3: TGTGCCAGCAGCTCCCAAGTGGACAGGGAATCCTACGAGCAGTACGTC. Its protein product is CASSSQVDRESYEQYV.

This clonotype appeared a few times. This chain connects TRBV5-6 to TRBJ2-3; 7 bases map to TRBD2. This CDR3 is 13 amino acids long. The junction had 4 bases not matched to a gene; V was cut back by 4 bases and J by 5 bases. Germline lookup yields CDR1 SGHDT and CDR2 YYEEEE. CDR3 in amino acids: CASSNAGVDTQYF. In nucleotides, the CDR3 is TGTGCCAGCAGCAACGCGGGGGTAGATACGCAGTATTTT.

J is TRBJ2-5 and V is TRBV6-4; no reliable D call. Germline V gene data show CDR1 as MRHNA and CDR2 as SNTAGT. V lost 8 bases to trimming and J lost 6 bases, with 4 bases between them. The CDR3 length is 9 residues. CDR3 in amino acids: CASGKTQYF. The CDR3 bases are TGTGCCAGCGGGAAGACCCAGTACTTC.

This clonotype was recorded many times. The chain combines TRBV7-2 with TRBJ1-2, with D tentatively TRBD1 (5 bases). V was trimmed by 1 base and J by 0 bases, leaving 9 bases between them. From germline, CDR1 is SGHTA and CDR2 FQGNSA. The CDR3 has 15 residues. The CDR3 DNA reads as TGTGCCAGCAGCTTAGATGGGGGGGCTAACTATGGCTACACCTTC. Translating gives CASSLDGGANYGYTF.

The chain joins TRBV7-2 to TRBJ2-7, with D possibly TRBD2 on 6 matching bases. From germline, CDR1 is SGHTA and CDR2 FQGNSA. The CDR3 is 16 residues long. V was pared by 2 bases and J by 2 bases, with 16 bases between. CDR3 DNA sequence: TGTGCCAGCAGCTTAAGTTGGCTAGCGCCAACCTACGAGCAGTACTTC. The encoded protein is CASSLSWLAPTYEQYF.

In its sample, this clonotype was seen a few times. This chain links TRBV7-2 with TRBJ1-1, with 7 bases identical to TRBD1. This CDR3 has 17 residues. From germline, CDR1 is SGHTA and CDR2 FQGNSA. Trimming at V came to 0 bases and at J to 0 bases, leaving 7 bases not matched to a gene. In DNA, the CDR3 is TGTGCCAGCAGCTTAGCGGGGGACAGTCTCATGAACACTGAAGCTTTCTTT. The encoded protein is CASSLAGDSLMNTEAFF.

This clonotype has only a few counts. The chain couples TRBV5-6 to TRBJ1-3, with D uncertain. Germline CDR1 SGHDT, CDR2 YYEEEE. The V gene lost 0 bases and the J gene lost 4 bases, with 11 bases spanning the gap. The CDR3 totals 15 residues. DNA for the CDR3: TGTGCCAGCAGCTTGGGAGAAATACTCGGAAACACCATATATTTT. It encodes CASSLGEILGNTIYF.

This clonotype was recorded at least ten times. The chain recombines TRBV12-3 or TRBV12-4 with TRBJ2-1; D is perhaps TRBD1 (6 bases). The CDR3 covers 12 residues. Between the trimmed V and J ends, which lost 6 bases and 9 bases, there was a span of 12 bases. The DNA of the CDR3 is TGTGCCAGCAGAATTGGGGGCTTTGAGCAGTTCTTC. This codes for CASRIGGFEQFF.